This T cell receptor beta chain emerged from a study of cytomegalovirus exposure and HLA in healthy donors. The study's findings and limits: A later analysis reportedly identified an Asian-associated ancestry cluster as carrying fewer N-insertions than the 666-donor mean. Among TCR beta chains, those listed as cytomegalovirus-associated numbered around 160.

There are 15 residues in the CDR3. Germline V gives CDR1 LNHNV, CDR2 YYDKDF (reference sequence). Trimming removed 1 base from V and 2 bases from J, with 12 bases in between. 13 Jbeta primers and 60 Vbeta primers were used for the PCR. Here immunoSEQ multiplex PCR was the method, and the copy in TCRdb shows in-frame clones only, minus some. Counted here are under 200,000 clones, around 82% occurring once; the ten biggest clones make up around 14%. For this clone: The antigen is undetermined.

This receptor was obtained from a woman in her 30s in good health and CMV-seropositive. The sample was PBMCs. V usage is TRBV15 and J usage is TRBJ2-7, with D possibly being TRBD1 (6 bases). The CDR3 sequence: CATSRVLQGAYEQYF. DNA for the CDR3: TGTGCCACCAGCAGAGTTCTACAGGGCGCCTACGAGCAGTACTTC.